These T cell receptor beta chains were read from a single sample in a study of T cells in Graves' hyperthyroidism and ophthalmopathy. TCRdb processed the multiplex PCR reads anew with MiXCR; each CDR3 protein has one entry. The table lists about 680,000 distinct CDR3 sequences, roughly a third of them singletons, with around 30% in the top ten. Material for sequencing was blood. Receptors were obtained from a woman aged 40 to 49 with Graves' hyperthyroidism. The CDR3 runs from the conserved cysteine through the conserved F or W. A D gene is named only where the DNA matches it firmly. The listing skips clone size in some rows; elsewhere it reads once, few, many or a size class.

V gene,D gene,J gene,clone size,CDR3 DNA,CDR3 protein
TRBV24-1,NA,TRBJ2-7,few,TGTGCCACCAGCAAGGAGGGTACCTACGAGCAGTACTTC,CATSKEGTYEQYF
TRBV6-5,NA,TRBJ2-7,many,TGTGCCAGCAGTCCGACAGGACACTACGAGCAGTACTTC,CASSPTGHYEQYF
TRBV19,NA,TRBJ1-6,many,TGTGCCAGTACCTCTTCCGGGCACAATAATTCACCCCTCCACTTT,CASTSSGHNNSPLHF
TRBV6-5,TRBD2,TRBJ2-7,many,TGTGCCAGCAGCACGACTAGCGGGACGGGCTACGAGCAGTACTTC,CASSTTSGTGYEQYF
TRBV13,NA,TRBJ1-2,many,TGTGCCAGCAGCACCCGCACGGCTAACTATGGCTACACCTTC,CASSTRTANYGYTF
TRBV7-9,NA,TRBJ2-3,NA,TGTGCCAGCGCCAGCGAGGGGCAGACCACAGATACGCAGTATTTT,CASASEGQTTDTQYF
TRBV10-3,TRBD1,TRBJ2-7,NA,TGTGCCATCAGTGAGTCAAGGGGGCGGATCAATGAGCAGTACTTC,CAISESRGRINEQYF
TRBV5-1,NA,TRBJ2-2,few,TGCGCCAGCAGCTCTCAGGAGGGCGACACCGGGGAGCTGTTTTTT,CASSSQEGDTGELFF
TRBV18,NA,TRBJ2-5,few,TGTGCCAGCTCACCACCGAGCAGTGAAGAGACCCAGTACTTC,CASSPPSSEETQYF
TRBV7-3,NA,TRBJ1-2,NA,TGTGCCCGACACCTTAGCGGGACTCCTAACTATGGCTACACCTTC,CARHLSGTPNYGYTF
TRBV4-1,TRBD2,TRBJ2-7,NA,TGCGCCAGCAGCCACCGGACTAGCGGGTTCGTGGACGAGCAGTACTTC,CASSHRTSGFVDEQYF
TRBV6-5,NA,TRBJ1-5,NA,TGTGCCAGCGGCCGGGAAAGGGCCGGGTTTCAGCCCCAGCATTTT,CASGRERAGFQPQHF
TRBV20-1,TRBD2,TRBJ2-7,many,TGCAGTGCTGAAAAAGCGGGAGTAGACGAGCAGTACTTC,CSAEKAGVDEQYF
TRBV7-2,NA,TRBJ1-4,NA,TGTGCCAGCAGTACACACCCAAGTACAGGGAAAAAACTGTTTTTT,CASSTHPSTGKKLFF
TRBV29-1,NA,TRBJ1-4,many,TGCAGCGTTGCTTTAAACGGTGAAAAACTGTTTTTT,CSVALNGEKLFF
TRBV20-1,NA,TRBJ2-6,NA,TGCAGTGCACAGACGGAGGGGGCTGGGGCCAACGTCCTGACTTTC,CSAQTEGAGANVLTF
TRBV25-1,NA,TRBJ2-2,NA,TGTGCCACCCAGGACCTTGGGGGCACCGGGGAGCTGTTTTTT,CATQDLGGTGELFF
TRBV19,NA,TRBJ1-1,many,TGTGCCAGTAGTATTTTTGGGGGCGCGTACACTGAAGCTTTCTTT,CASSIFGGAYTEAFF
TRBV7-6,NA,TRBJ2-5,NA,TGTGCCACCAGGCGGGCCAACGGACTTTCCTATAGGTACTTC,CATRRANGLSYRYF
TRBV10-3,NA,TRBJ1-2,many,TGTGCCATCAGTGAGTCGCAGGGTGGCTACACCTTC,CAISESQGGYTF
TRBV10-3,TRBD1,TRBJ1-3,many,TGTGCCATCAGGGGGGGACAGACCTCTGGAAACACCATATATTTT,CAIRGGQTSGNTIYF
TRBV7-8,TRBD2,TRBJ2-2,few,TGTGCCAGCAGCCCCCCCCGGACTAGCGGGAGGGACACCGGGGAGCTGTTTTTT,CASSPPRTSGRDTGELFF
TRBV4-3,TRBD1,TRBJ2-2,NA,TGCGCCAGCAGCCAAGATACCGCCGGGACAGGGATTGCCGGGGAGCTGTTTTTT,CASSQDTAGTGIAGELFF
TRBV28,NA,TRBJ1-1,NA,TGTGCCAGCAGTTTCTTGACCGTGAACACTGAAGCTTTCTTT,CASSFLTVNTEAFF
TRBV10-3,NA,TRBJ2-5,many,TGTGCCATCCGACGGGACGAAGAGACCCAGTACTTC,CAIRRDEETQYF
TRBV10-3,NA,TRBJ1-2,NA,TGTGCCAGTGCCGGCCGGCGGACAAGTATAAGTTATGGCTACACCTTC,CASAGRRTSISYGYTF
TRBV15,TRBD1,TRBJ1-2,NA,TGTGCCACCAGCAGCCGACAGGGACAGCATAACTATGGCTACACCTTC,CATSSRQGQHNYGYTF
TRBV5-8,NA,TRBJ1-5,NA,TGTGCCAGCAGCTTGTGGGTGGGGCAGCCCCAGCATTTT,CASSLWVGQPQHF
TRBV19,TRBD1,TRBJ1-4,NA,TGTGCCAGTGGTAGGGGGCGTAATGAAAAACTGTTTTTT,CASGRGRNEKLFF
TRBV4-1,TRBD1,TRBJ1-2,NA,TGCGCCAGCCGTTTCCGGGACAGCGTTGCTAACTATGGCTACACCTTC,CASRFRDSVANYGYTF
TRBV6-5,NA,TRBJ2-7,few,TGTGCCAGCAGTTCCAACCGGGACTGGACCTACGAGCAGTACTTC,CASSSNRDWTYEQYF
TRBV20-1,NA,TRBJ1-2,NA,TGCAGTGCTAGAATCGGCAGGAGCTATGGCTACACCTTC,CSARIGRSYGYTF
TRBV10-3,NA,TRBJ1-1,many,TGTGCCATCAGTGAGGTGGGCGGCACTGAAGCTTTCTTT,CAISEVGGTEAFF
TRBV29-1,TRBD1,TRBJ2-7,many,TGCAGCGTCGGACAGGGGAACGAGCAGTACTTC,CSVGQGNEQYF
TRBV7-9,NA,TRBJ1-2,NA,TGTGCCAGCAGGTCTATTGAACAGGCTCACTATGGCTACACCTTC,CASRSIEQAHYGYTF
TRBV4-1,NA,TRBJ2-7,few,TGCGCCAGCAGCCAAGATTGGGGTTACGAGCAGTACTTC,CASSQDWGYEQYF
TRBV24-1,NA,TRBJ1-2,NA,TGTGCCACCAGTGATTTTTCGGCAGGCCAATATGGCTACACCTTC,CATSDFSAGQYGYTF
TRBV6-5,NA,TRBJ1-5,few,TGTGCCAGCAGCCCACAGGGAGGTGGTGTTAGCAATCAGCCCCAGCATTTT,CASSPQGGGVSNQPQHF
TRBV25-1,NA,TRBJ1-3,NA,TGTGCCAGCAGTGGATTGGGACACAGCTCTGGAAACACCATATATTTT,CASSGLGHSSGNTIYF
TRBV7-7,NA,TRBJ2-7,many,TGTGCTAGCAGCTTACGGGGGCGCGACGAGCAGTACTTC,CASSLRGRDEQYF
TRBV11-2,NA,TRBJ2-5,NA,TGTGCCAGTAGGGGGTGGCTGGGCGGAGAGACCCAGTACTTC,CASRGWLGGETQYF
TRBV11-2,NA,TRBJ1-1,NA,TGTGCCAGCAGCCCCCGGGGACCTGAAGCTTTCTTT,CASSPRGPEAFF
TRBV11-2,NA,TRBJ2-2,NA,TGTGCCAGCAGACTCGCGGGAGGGGAGCTGTTTTTT,CASRLAGGELFF
TRBV5-4,NA,TRBJ1-2,few,TGTGCCAGCAGCCCCGAATGGACTAGTAATCCGAGGGGCTACACCTTC,CASSPEWTSNPRGYTF
TRBV12-3/TRBV12-4,NA,TRBJ1-1,NA,TGTGCCAGCACCCGGAGGGAAGCTTTCTTT,CASTRREAFF
TRBV19,NA,TRBJ1-2,NA,TGTGCCAGTAGTATGTGGGCAGGGAAGGATGGCTACACCTTC,CASSMWAGKDGYTF
TRBV10-3,NA,TRBJ1-5,few,TGTGCCAGCAGTTACGGCAGGGGAAGTGGGCCCCAGCATTTT,CASSYGRGSGPQHF
TRBV2,TRBD1,TRBJ1-2,NA,TGTGCCAGCAGCGTGGGGACAGGGGCGGACTATGGCTACACCTTC,CASSVGTGADYGYTF
TRBV2,TRBD1,TRBJ1-4,NA,TGTGCCAGCAGTCCTGAGACAGGGGGAGTTAATGAAAAACTGTTTTTT,CASSPETGGVNEKLFF
TRBV29-1,NA,TRBJ2-7,many,TGCAGCGCCTTTCACCGACGAGAGCAGTACTTC,CSAFHRREQYF
TRBV7-9,NA,TRBJ1-3,NA,TGTGCCAGCAGCTTAGCTCGTGTCTTAAGTGGAAACACCATATATTTT,CASSLARVLSGNTIYF
TRBV7-9,TRBD1,TRBJ2-3,few,TGTGCCAGCAGCTTAGTCTTCAACAGGGGACACACAGATACGCAGTATTTT,CASSLVFNRGHTDTQYF
TRBV7-8,NA,TRBJ2-1,NA,TGTGCCAGCAGTTATGCTACCTACAATGAGCAGTTCTTC,CASSYATYNEQFF
TRBV27,NA,TRBJ2-5,NA,TGTGCCAGCAGTGCCTACGAGCAAGAGACCCAGTACTTC,CASSAYEQETQYF
TRBV25-1,NA,TRBJ2-3,many,TGTGCCAGCAGTGACGGGCAGATCTTCACAGATACGCAGTATTTT,CASSDGQIFTDTQYF
TRBV5-1,NA,TRBJ1-5,NA,TGTGCCAGCACTATGGGGGGGGGTCAGCCCCAGCATTTT,CASTMGGGQPQHF
TRBV6-6,TRBD1,TRBJ1-2,NA,TGTGCCAGCAGCGACGACCCGGGACAGGGCTCCTTC,CASSDDPGQGSF
TRBV4-1,NA,TRBJ1-5,few,TGCGCCAGCAGCCAACCTATCGGGGTCAGCAATCAGCCCCAGCATTTT,CASSQPIGVSNQPQHF